This paragraph reports one T cell receptor (beta chain). The junction shows a germline mismatch at one end, possibly a read error. This entry comes from a study of tumor-infiltrating lymphocytes in primary liver carcinoma. On the study more broadly: Ranging in age from 30 to 69 years, the patients were men and women. Staging placed the tumors at T1-T3 N0M0, and they measured about 4.2 to 10 cm across.

Researchers generated TCR beta cDNA from roughly 510 ng of total RNA, relying on a constant-region primer. Employing slightly modified ARM-PCR, three nested multiplex PCR rounds were run, and these gave rise to the TCR beta libraries. Amplification in the first two PCR rounds was performed using TRBV1-TRBV30 forward primers and a C-beta reverse primer for 9 to 11 cycles each. TCRdb ran MiXCR on the multiplex PCR reads and lists one entry per CDR3 protein. Among about 66,000 distinct CDR3 sequences listed, over 60% were seen once. This CDR3 region has 14 residues. Germline V gene data show CDR1 as SGHAT and CDR2 as FQNNGV. Each 20-30 mg portion of unsorted bulk tissue served as the source for co-extraction of RNA and DNA.

Sequencing was performed on liver tumor tissue from sampling region 4. As for subset: tumor region T4, right-lateral pole. The J gene is TRBJ2-3, the V gene TRBV11-2, with D maybe TRBD2 (5 bases). This TCR came from a man between 35 and 55 years old with primary liver carcinoma and hepatitis B virus infection. For the CDR3, the DNA is TGTACCAGCGGCTTAGAACTTTACACCGATATGCAGTATTTT. Its translation is CTSGLELYTDMQYF.